This T cell receptor (beta chain) was documented in a study of T cell repertoires in cytomegalovirus infection (dated by TCRdb to between 2018 and 2021). In terms of the full investigation: Donor HLA type was relevant to the analysis, because carriage of CMV infection together with the matching HLA type was indicated by public TCR beta signatures. The full study reports these points: In both this cohort and an independent roughly 400-donor cohort, the cumulative frequency of public TCR beta family members distinguished carriers of CMV infection plus the relevant HLA type. The ex vivo response was dominated by HLA-C-restricted CMV-specific TCR beta clonotypes, and the single most frequent clonotype in two of eight donors was supplied by these HLA-C-restricted clonotypes.

This clonotype was seen only a few times. Its antigen remains undetermined. Qualities for individual bases were not recorded, and no much larger clone is one base off. The data were produced on an Illumina HiSeq 1500. Through fastp at Q25 and MiXCR, TCRdb rebuilt clones from the public reads, retaining in-frame beta chains. Every distinct CDR3 protein forms one entry, paired with its most common genes and DNA. The sample table holds 310,000 or so distinct CDR3 sequences, of which roughly a sixth were seen once. 9.5% to 15% of the sample belongs to the ten largest clones. The sequenced sample consisted of PBMCs. The sequence came from a human donor in good health (CMV status not recorded). Some clones in this sample may be carry-over from other donors' samples.

CDR3 sequence: CAISEKGGTDTQYF. The DNA is TGTGCCATCAGTGAAAAAGGGGGCACAGATACGCAGTATTTT. Recombination linked TRBV10-3 to TRBJ2-3; matching of 5 bases hints at TRBD1 as the D gene. For CDR1 and CDR2, the germline V gene lists ENHRY and SYGVKD. V and J are truncated by 3 bases and 1 base respectively, leaving an intervening sequence of 8 bases. Measured from the cysteine to the phenylalanine, the CDR3 is 14 residues long. Here the CDR3 DNA is all that survives: 42 bases in frame from base 1.